The next 7 T cell receptor beta chains were all read from a single sample in a study of blood T cell repertoires in COVID-19. Clones were read by immunoSEQ multiplex PCR, and TCRdb kept only the in-frame ones, dropping some. The table has 250,000 to 300,000 clones, about nine tenths seen once; the top ten hold 2.2%. Specimen: peripheral blood. These receptors came from a man in his fifties or sixties with acute or convalescent COVID-19.

The rearrangement uses TRBV5-1 and TRBJ2-2; D might be TRBD1 (5 bases). There are 13 residues in the CDR3. The V end lost 4 bases, the J end lost 5 bases, and 9 bases lay between the germline ends. Germline values: CDR1 SGHRS, CDR2 YFSETQ. CDR3 nucleotides: TGCGCCAGCAGCCAGGGTGTGACCGGGGAGCTGTTTTTT. It yields the protein CASSQGVTGELFF.

Only one count was recorded for this clone. V usage is TRBV7-9 and J usage is TRBJ2-1; maybe TRBD1 (5 bases). Germline CDR1 and CDR2: SEHNR and FQNEAQ (reference sequence). The CDR3 length is 11 residues. Trimming took off 5 bases at V and 9 bases at J, with 8 bases between the two ends. The CDR3 loop is CASSLDTEQFF. CDR3 DNA: TGTGCCAGCAGCCTGGACACTGAGCAGTTCTTC.

To note about this clone: At the DNA level, this CDR3 is encoded by other sequences in the same sample as well. The genes are TRBV30 and TRBJ1-2, with D unclear. V shed 5 bases and J shed 2 bases, with 9 bases lying between them. This CDR3 is 12 amino acids long. Germline V gene sequence: CDR1 GTSNPN, CDR2 SVGIG (reference sequence). CDR3: CAWSGGNYGYTF. CDR3 nucleotides: TGTGCCTGGTCGGGTGGGAACTATGGCTACACCTTC.

CDR3 residues: CAWSVTGLAFF. CDR3 nucleotide sequence: TGTGCCTGGAGTGTTACAGGGCTGGCTTTCTTT. The J gene is TRBJ1-1, the V gene TRBV30, with D maybe TRBD1 (6 bases). The CDR3 is made up of 11 amino acids. Trimming pared 0 bases from V and 11 bases from J, leaving 10 bases between. Germline loops: CDR1 GTSNPN, CDR2 SVGIG (reference sequence).

Comment on this clone: Other DNA sequences in this specimen translate into the identical CDR3. The chain carries TRBV12-3 or TRBV12-4 and TRBJ1-2; D possibly corresponds to TRBD1 (6 bases). This CDR3 spans 13 amino acids. V shed 3 bases and J shed 8 bases, with 13 bases lying between them. This CDR3 is CASSFGRGYGYTF. CDR3 DNA sequence: TGTGCCAGCAGTTTTGGCAGGGGATACGGCTACACCTTC.

The chain recombines TRBV5-4 with TRBJ2-7; 9 nucleotides match TRBD2. The CDR3 spans 15 residues. CDR1 is SGHNT and CDR2 is YYREEE in the germline V gene (reference sequence). J was trimmed by 5 bases and V by 4 bases; bases with no gene match: 10. The CDR3 DNA sequence: TGTGCCAGCAGCGAGAGGCTAGCGGGGTACAACGAGCAGTACTTC. It is translated as CASSERLAGYNEQYF.

The chain is built from TRBV6-4 and TRBJ1-6, with 7 bases identical to TRBD1. The CDR3 sequence is 13 residues long. Trimming at V came to 5 bases and at J to 7 bases, leaving 2 bases not matched to a gene. Germline CDR1 is MRHNA and CDR2 is SNTAGT. The CDR3: CASSRDSNSPLHF. CDR3 nucleotides: TGTGCCAGCAGTCGGGACAGCAATTCACCCCTCCACTTT.